The clone carrying this TCR beta chain was seen repeatedly, ten times or more. This record comes from a study of human T cells and chemical hapten exposure. Looking at the study overall: The study patch tested 0.01% DPC on the upper back and read results at 6 days.

TCRdb re-derived calls from the RACE reads in MiXCR, one entry per CDR3 protein. This table holds roughly 150,000 distinct CDR3 sequences, 10% to 15% found once. Sample time point: patch test 2, 6 weeks after DPC sensitization. The sample's treatment: therapeutic diphenylcyclopropenone sensitization with weekly scalp DPC. CDR1 is SGHDN, CDR2 FVKESK, per germline. This CDR3 is built from 15 residues. J was trimmed by 1 base and V by 4 bases; bases with no gene match: 3. The sample in question was whole blood, obtained in connection with sensitization to the hapten diphenylcyclopropenone (DPC). The clonotype originates from a woman in her forties or fifties with alopecia areata. Some clones in this sample may be carry-over from other donors' samples. The V call is TRBV14, the J call TRBJ2-3; TRBD2 matches at 9 bases. CDR3 sequence reads: CASSRWTSGTDTQYF. Written as DNA, the CDR3 is TGTGCCAGCAGCCGGTGGACTAGCGGCACAGATACGCAGTATTTT.